This T cell receptor (beta chain) is from a study of cytomegalovirus exposure and HLA in healthy donors. Study in general: Genotyping showed roughly 86% of over 350 donors falling in the Caucasian-associated ancestry cluster.

The primer mix had 60 Vbeta and 13 Jbeta primers. Assay: immunoSEQ multiplex PCR; the TCRdb copy retains only in-frame clones and omits some. This table holds under 150,000 clones, 80% found once. Per germline, CDR1 KGHSH and CDR2 LQKENI. The length of the CDR3 is 15 residues. Losses at the gene ends were 3 bases for V and 5 bases for J; bases not matched to a gene: 8. The sequence was collected from a woman between 35 and 50 years old in good health and CMV-seronegative. Sequencing was performed on PBMCs. The chain joins TRBV18 to TRBJ1-1; 8 positions match TRBD1. CDR3 residues: CASSPPDRVWTEAFF. CDR3 sequence (DNA): TGTGCCAGCTCACCCCCGGACAGGGTATGGACTGAAGCTTTCTTT.